These 10 T cell receptor beta chains share one sample of origin, sequenced in a study of T cells after yellow fever vaccination. TCRdb independently ran MiXCR on the 5' RACE reads; one entry per CDR3 protein. The data hold hundreds of thousands of distinct CDR3 sequences, with roughly 14% observed a single time. The material sequenced was PBMCs, taken on the day of the yellow fever booster vaccination. Receptors originate from a man aged 30-40 years who received the YFV17D yellow fever vaccine.

The rearrangement joins TRBV6-5 to TRBJ1-6; D unresolved. V lost 0 bases, J lost 7 bases, and 7 bases lay in between. CDR1 is MNHEY and CDR2 is SVGAGI in the germline V gene. The CDR3 sequence is 14 residues long. CDR3 protein: CASSYSAGNSPLHF. CDR3 sequence (DNA): TGTGCCAGCAGTTACTCCGCAGGAAATTCACCCCTCCACTTT.

The CDR3 protein is CATAAGGPYEQYF. DNA of the CDR3: TGTGCCACCGCAGCGGGAGGGCCCTACGAGCAGTACTTC. J is TRBJ2-7 and V is TRBV19; 10 bases align to TRBD2. With 10 bases clipped from V and 2 bases from J, the junction kept 5 bases outside the gene matches. Per the germline V gene, CDR1 is LNHDA and CDR2 is SQIVND (reference sequence). The CDR3 consists of 13 residues.

This clonotype was observed a few times. The chain recombines TRBV20-1 with TRBJ2-1; 7 bases match TRBD2. This CDR3 is 12 amino acids long. CDR1 and CDR2 (germline): DFQATT, SNEGSKA (reference sequence). CDR3 DNA sequence: TGCAGACCCACGGGAGGTGGCAATGAGCAGTTCTTC. This gives the protein CRPTGGGNEQFF.

This chain links TRBV5-1 with TRBJ2-3; TRBD1 might be the D (5 bases). Trimming pared 0 bases from V and 4 bases from J, leaving 15 bases between. Germline V CDR1 and CDR2: SGHRS, YFSETQ. This CDR3 comprises 16 residues. The CDR3 region is CASSLDGRVGSDTQYF. In DNA form, the CDR3 reads TGCGCCAGCAGCTTGGACGGCAGGGTAGGGTCAGATACGCAGTATTTT.

The chain has TRBV9 and TRBJ2-1, with 8 bases lining up with TRBD1. V lost 3 bases and J lost 0; bases outside the gene matches: 5. This CDR3 comprises 16 residues. CDR1 and CDR2 from the germline V gene are SGDLS and YYNGEE. The CDR3 reads CASSADRGNSYNEQFF. In DNA form, the CDR3 reads TGTGCCAGCAGCGCCGACAGGGGAAACTCCTACAATGAGCAGTTCTTC.

The J gene is TRBJ2-3, the V gene TRBV7-2, with D tentatively TRBD1 or TRBD2 (6 bases each). Germline CDR1 is SGHTA and CDR2 is FQGNSA. The length of the CDR3 is 17 residues. V lost 4 bases, J lost 5 bases, and 22 bases lay in between. The CDR3 region has the DNA TGTGCCAGCAGCTGGGGCCCGGGGGCGGAAGCAGGAGATACGCAGTATTTT. Residues: CASSWGPGAEAGDTQYF.

This clonotype occurred many times. The chain uses TRBV20-1 and TRBJ2-2, with D unclear. CDR1 is DFQATT and CDR2 is SNEGSKA in the germline V gene (reference sequence). V shed 0 bases and J shed 4 bases, with 6 bases lying between them. CDR3 length: 13 residues. The CDR3 nucleotides are TGCAGTGCTAGAGAGACACTCACCGGGGAGCTGTTTTTT. Translation gives CSARETLTGELFF.

This clonotype was found a few times. The chain combines TRBV20-1 with TRBJ2-7, with TRBD2 matching 9 bases. The V segment lost 8 bases and the J segment 7 bases; nucleotides outside the gene matches: 12. The CDR3 runs to 13 residues. Germline V lookup: CDR1 DFQATT, CDR2 SNEGSKA (reference sequence). This CDR3 is CSRSSGGPEEQYF. The CDR3 coding sequence is TGCAGTCGTTCGAGCGGGGGGCCAGAGGAGCAGTACTTC.

This clonotype appeared many times. The J gene is TRBJ2-7, the V gene TRBV29-1; 10 bases align to TRBD1. CDR1 SQVTM and CDR2 ANQGSEA come from the germline V gene. V was clipped by 4 bases and J by 1 base; unmatched bases: 7. The CDR3 sequence is 15 residues long. The DNA of the CDR3 is TGCAGCGTTGCCACCTGGACAGGGGGGTCCTACGAGCAGTACTTC. This codes for CSVATWTGGSYEQYF.

The CDR3 DNA reads as TGCAGTGCTGAATTAGCGGGAGTTGGTGAGCAGTTCTTC. This gives the protein CSAELAGVGEQFF. The chain links TRBV20-1 to TRBJ2-1; 9 bases fit TRBD2. Germline V gene lookup returns CDR1 DFQATT and CDR2 SNEGSKA (reference sequence). There are 13 residues in the CDR3. J lost 9 bases, V lost 5 bases, and 8 bases had no gene match.